The 14 T cell receptor beta chains reported below all come from one sample, sequenced in a study of blood T cells in healthy people across ages. A J-beta primer mix and a sample-barcoded 5' primer were used in a second PCR of roughly 6 to 12 cycles. TCRdb ran MiXCR on the 5' RACE reads and lists one entry per CDR3 protein. Of a few hundred thousand distinct CDR3 sequences listed, about 52% are singletons. The sequenced sample was blood. These receptors all come from a man aged 60 to 75 in good health.

V and J are TRBV12-3 or TRBV12-4 and TRBJ2-4; 8 nucleotides line up with TRBD2. Gene TRBJ2-5 matches the end of the DNA better, so the J call may be wrong. This CDR3 has 12 residues. This CDR3 reads CASSGLAETQYF. CDR3 bases: TGTGCCAGCAGTGGACTAGCAGAGACCCAGTACTTC.

The chain combines TRBV20-1 with TRBJ2-7; 13 bases line up with TRBD2. This CDR3 comprises 15 residues. J lost 2 bases, V lost 4 bases, and 5 bases had no gene match. Germline CDR1 DFQATT, CDR2 SNEGSKA (reference sequence). This chain's CDR3 is CSAKKGLAGAYEQYF. The CDR3 DNA sequence: TGCAGTGCTAAAAAAGGACTAGCGGGGGCCTACGAGCAGTACTTC.

The chain recombines TRBV7-9 with TRBJ2-3; the D is unclear. This CDR3 has 15 amino acids. CDR1 and CDR2 from the germline V gene are SEHNR and FQNEAQ (reference sequence). Trimming removed 5 bases at V and 4 bases at J, with 16 bases between. The CDR3 sequence: CASSVDWVHADTQYF. The CDR3 coding sequence is TGTGCCAGCAGCGTTGACTGGGTTCACGCAGATACGCAGTATTTT.

The chain employs TRBV2 and TRBJ2-3; D might be TRBD2 (6 bases). Germline V lookup: CDR1 SNHLY, CDR2 FYNNEI. This CDR3 contains 15 residues. V was shortened by 7 bases and J by 0 bases, with 14 bases between the two germline ends. This CDR3 reads CASIRRGDSTDTQYF. CDR3 DNA: TGTGCCAGCATAAGGCGCGGGGACAGCACAGATACGCAGTATTTT.

The table lists this clonotype with many counts. The J gene is TRBJ2-4, the V gene TRBV2; D is uncertain. CDR1 and CDR2 from the germline V gene are SNHLY and FYNNEI. The CDR3 is made up of 14 amino acids. V lost 6 bases, J lost 5 bases, and 14 bases lay in between. CDR3 in amino acids: CASRLRPLQNIQYF. The CDR3, as DNA: TGTGCCAGCAGGTTGAGACCCCTCCAAAACATTCAGTACTTC.

This clonotype was counted ten times or more. The CDR3, as DNA: TGTGCCTGGAGTGTACGACTAGCGGGGGTGTCAGATACGCAGTATTTT. It yields the protein CAWSVRLAGVSDTQYF. The chain employs TRBV30 and TRBJ2-3, with 12 bases fitting TRBD2. The germline V gene has CDR1 GTSNPN and CDR2 SVGIG (reference sequence). V shed 0 bases and J 4 bases; nucleotides not matched to a gene: 5. This CDR3 comprises 16 residues.

V and J are TRBV6-5 and TRBJ2-7; 9 bases are a match to TRBD2. This CDR3 has 14 amino acids. V was clipped by 6 bases and J by 5 bases; unmatched bases: 8. Germline lookup yields CDR1 MNHEY and CDR2 SVGAGI. CDR3: CASSLRGGLNEQYF. CDR3 DNA sequence: TGTGCCAGCAGCCTGCGGGGGGGCCTAAACGAGCAGTACTTC.

This clonotype has a handful of counts. CDR3 DNA sequence: TGTGCCAGCGCTGGCGGCGGGACCTACAATGAGCAGTTCTTC. Translation gives CASAGGGTYNEQFF. J is TRBJ2-1 and V is TRBV6-6, with D possibly being TRBD2 (6 bases). Germline assignment: CDR1 MNHNY and CDR2 SVGAGI (reference sequence). V gave up 8 bases and J gave up 2 bases, with 13 bases separating them. The CDR3 has 14 amino acids.

This chain connects TRBV12-3 or TRBV12-4 to TRBJ2-5; D gene uncertain. Trimming stripped 7 bases from V and 2 bases from J, with 11 bases between. The CDR3 loop spans 13 amino acids. The CDR3, as DNA: TGTGCCAGCACTTTCGGGCGACAAGAGACCCAGTACTTC. Translated, it gives CASTFGRQETQYF.

This clonotype was recorded at least ten times. V is TRBV7-9 and J is TRBJ1-1, with D unclear. Germline V lookup: CDR1 SEHNR, CDR2 FQNEAQ (reference sequence). The CDR3 covers 14 residues. V was clipped by 3 bases and J by 0 bases, with 8 bases between them. The CDR3 nucleotides are TGTGCCAGCAGCTTTAGCGGCCTGAACACTGAAGCTTTCTTT. Translated, it gives CASSFSGLNTEAFF. The full variable domain, completed using reference TRBV7-9 and TRBJ1-1, is DTGVSQNPRHKITKRGQNVTFRCDPISEHNRLYWYRQTLGQGPEFLTYFQNEAQLEKSRLLSDRFSAERPKGSFSTLEIQRTEQGDSAMYLCASSFSGLNTEAFFGQGTRLTVV.

J is TRBJ2-3 and V is TRBV10-3; the D is unclear. Germline V lookup: CDR1 ENHRY, CDR2 SYGVKD. This CDR3 has 13 residues. Trimming cost V 8 bases and J 0 bases, with 9 bases left between them. The CDR3 loop reads CAISSESTDTQYF. Written as DNA, the CDR3 is TGTGCCATCTCTAGTGAAAGCACAGATACGCAGTATTTT.

This clonotype has a single count. The chain uses TRBV29-1 and TRBJ2-3, with 14 bases identical to TRBD2. CDR3 length: 17 residues. Germline lookup yields CDR1 SQVTM and CDR2 ANQGSEA. The V and J ends lost 2 bases and 1 base, in that order; junction bases with no gene match: 5. The CDR3 here is CSVERAGLAGGTDTQYF. DNA of the CDR3: TGCAGCGTTGAAAGGGCGGGACTAGCGGGGGGCACAGATACGCAGTATTTT.

V usage is TRBV20-1 and J usage is TRBJ2-5; a weak D match, TRBD2 (6 bases). The length of the CDR3 is 14 residues. Germline CDR1 reads DFQATT; CDR2 reads SNEGSKA (reference sequence). V was pared by 4 bases and J by 2 bases, with 14 bases between. CDR3 in DNA: TGCAGTGCTATATTAGGAGGGAAGCAAGAGACCCAGTACTTC. Amino acid sequence: CSAILGGKQETQYF.

This chain uses TRBV6-4 with TRBJ2-2; 7 nucleotides agree with TRBD1. V lost 0 bases, J lost 6 bases, and 7 bases stayed unmatched. CDR1 is MRHNA, CDR2 SNTAGT, per germline. CDR3 size: 16 residues. CDR3 coding DNA: TGTGCCAGCAGTGACTCGACAGGGATGATAGCCGGGGAGCTGTTTTTT. Encoded protein: CASSDSTGMIAGELFF.